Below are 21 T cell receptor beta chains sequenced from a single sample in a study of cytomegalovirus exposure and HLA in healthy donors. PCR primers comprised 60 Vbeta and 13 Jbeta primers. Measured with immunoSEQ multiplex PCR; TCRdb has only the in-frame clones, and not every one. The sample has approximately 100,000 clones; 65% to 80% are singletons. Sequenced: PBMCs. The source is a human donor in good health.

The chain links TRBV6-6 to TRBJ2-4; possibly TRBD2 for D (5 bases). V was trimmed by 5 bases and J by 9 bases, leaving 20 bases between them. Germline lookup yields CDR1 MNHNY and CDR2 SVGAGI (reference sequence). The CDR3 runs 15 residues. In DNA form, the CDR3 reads TGTGCCAGCAGTCAACTGGACGGACTTCGCAGCATTCAGTACTTC. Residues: CASSQLDGLRSIQYF.

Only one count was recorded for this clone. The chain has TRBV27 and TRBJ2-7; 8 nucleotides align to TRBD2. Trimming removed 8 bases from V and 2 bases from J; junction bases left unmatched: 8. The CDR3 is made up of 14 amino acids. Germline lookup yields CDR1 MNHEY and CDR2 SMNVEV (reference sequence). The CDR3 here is CASRTGGATYEQYF. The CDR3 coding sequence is TGTGCCAGCCGGACCGGGGGGGCAACCTACGAGCAGTACTTC.

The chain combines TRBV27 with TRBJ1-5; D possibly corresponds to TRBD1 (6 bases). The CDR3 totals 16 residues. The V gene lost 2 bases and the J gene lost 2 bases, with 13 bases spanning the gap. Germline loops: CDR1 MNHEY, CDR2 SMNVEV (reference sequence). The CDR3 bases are TGTGCCAGCAGTTTAAGGGGGATTAAGGGCAATCAGCCCCAGCATTTT. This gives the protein CASSLRGIKGNQPQHF.

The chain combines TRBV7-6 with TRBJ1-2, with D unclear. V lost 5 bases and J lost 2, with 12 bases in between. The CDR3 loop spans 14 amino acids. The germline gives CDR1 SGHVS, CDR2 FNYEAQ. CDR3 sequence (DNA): TGTGCCAGCAGCCCACGGGCGGGGAACTATGGCTACACCTTC. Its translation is CASSPRAGNYGYTF. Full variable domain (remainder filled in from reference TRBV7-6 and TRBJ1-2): GAGVSQSPRYKVTKRGQDVALRCDPISGHVSLYWYRQALGQGPEFLTYFNYEAQQDKSGLPNDRFSAERPEGSISTLTIQRTEQRDSAMYRCASSPRAGNYGYTFGSGTRLTVV.

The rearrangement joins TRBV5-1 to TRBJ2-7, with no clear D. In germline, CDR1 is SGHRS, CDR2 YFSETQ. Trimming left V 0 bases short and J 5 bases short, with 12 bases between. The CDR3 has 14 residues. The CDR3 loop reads CASSLGQVLNEQYF. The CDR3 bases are TGCGCCAGCAGCTTGGGGCAGGTCCTCAACGAGCAGTACTTC.

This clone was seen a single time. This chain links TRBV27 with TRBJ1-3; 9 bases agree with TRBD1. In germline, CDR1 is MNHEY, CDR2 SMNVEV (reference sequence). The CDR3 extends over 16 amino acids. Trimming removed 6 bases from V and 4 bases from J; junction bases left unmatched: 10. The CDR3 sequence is CASRSLGQGVGNTIYF. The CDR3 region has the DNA TGTGCCAGCAGGTCTCTGGGACAGGGAGTCGGAAACACCATATATTTT.

The DNA for the CDR3 is TGTGCCGGGAACAGGGGGCCCAGGTACGAGCAGTACTTC. The encoded protein is CAGNRGPRYEQYF. The rearrangement joins TRBV30 to TRBJ2-7; 9 nucleotides agree with TRBD1. This CDR3 is 13 amino acids long. Germline assignment: CDR1 GTSNPN and CDR2 SVGIG (reference sequence). After removal of 8 bases from V and 4 bases from J, the junction contained 9 bases not matched to a gene.

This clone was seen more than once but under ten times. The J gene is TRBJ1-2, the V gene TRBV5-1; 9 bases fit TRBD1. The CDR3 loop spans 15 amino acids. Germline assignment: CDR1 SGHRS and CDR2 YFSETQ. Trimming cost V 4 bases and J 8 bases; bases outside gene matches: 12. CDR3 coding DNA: TGCGCCAGCAGCCCGGGCCGACAGGGGGGTCGCGGCTACACCTTC. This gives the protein CASSPGRQGGRGYTF.

Here the CDR3 DNA reads TGTGCCAGCAGCTTGGCCCACAGGGGAGCGGGGGCCAACGTCCTGACTTTC. Translated, it gives CASSLAHRGAGANVLTF. This chain connects TRBV5-5 to TRBJ2-6; TRBD1 matches 7 bases. Germline V gene lookup returns CDR1 SGHKS and CDR2 YYEKEE (reference sequence). The CDR3 extends over 17 amino acids. J gave up 4 bases and V 0 bases, and 7 bases lay outside the gene matches. The variable domain in full, completed from reference TRBV5-5 and TRBJ2-6, reads DAGVTQSPTHLIKTRGQQVTLRCSPISGHKSVSWYQQVLGQGPQFIFQYYEKEERGRGNFPDRFSARQFPNYSSELNVNALLLGDSALYLCASSLAHRGAGANVLTFGAGSRLTVL.

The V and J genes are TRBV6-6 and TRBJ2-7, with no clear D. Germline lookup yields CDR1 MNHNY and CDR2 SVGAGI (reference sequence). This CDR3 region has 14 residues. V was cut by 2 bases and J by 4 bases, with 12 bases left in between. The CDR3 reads CASSYPSRQYEQYF. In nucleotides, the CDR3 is TGTGCCAGCAGTTACCCTTCGCGGCAGTACGAGCAGTACTTC.

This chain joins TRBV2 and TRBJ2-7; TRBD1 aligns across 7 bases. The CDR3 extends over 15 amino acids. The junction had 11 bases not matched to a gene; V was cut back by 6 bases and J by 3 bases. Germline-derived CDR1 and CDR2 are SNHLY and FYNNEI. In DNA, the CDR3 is TGTGCCAGCAGCTCCACAGGGGACCCTAACTACGAGCAGTACTTC. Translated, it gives CASSSTGDPNYEQYF.

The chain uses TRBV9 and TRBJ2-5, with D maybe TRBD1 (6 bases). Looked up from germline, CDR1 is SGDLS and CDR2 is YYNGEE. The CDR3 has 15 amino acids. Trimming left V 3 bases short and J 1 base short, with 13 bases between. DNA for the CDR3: TGTGCCAGCAGCGCCCAGGGGCGTCTCCAAGAGACCCAGTACTTC. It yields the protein CASSAQGRLQETQYF.

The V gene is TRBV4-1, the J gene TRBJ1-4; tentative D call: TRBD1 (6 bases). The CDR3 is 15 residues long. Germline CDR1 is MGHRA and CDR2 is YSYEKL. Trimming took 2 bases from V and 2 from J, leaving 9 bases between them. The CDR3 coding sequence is TGCGCCAGCAGCCAAACAGGGACGACTAATGAAAAACTGTTTTTT. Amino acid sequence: CASSQTGTTNEKLFF.

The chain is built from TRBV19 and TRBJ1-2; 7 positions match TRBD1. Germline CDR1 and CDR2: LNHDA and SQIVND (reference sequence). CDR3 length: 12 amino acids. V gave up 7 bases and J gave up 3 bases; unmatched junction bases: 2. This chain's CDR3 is CASTGQHYGYTF. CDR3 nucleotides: TGTGCCAGTACGGGACAGCACTATGGCTACACCTTC. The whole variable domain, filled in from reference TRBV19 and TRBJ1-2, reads DGGITQSPKYLFRKEGQNVTLSCEQNLNHDAMYWYRQDPGQGLRLIYYSQIVNDFQKGDIAEGYSVSREKKESFPLTVTSAQKNPTAFYLCASTGQHYGYTFGSGTRLTVV.

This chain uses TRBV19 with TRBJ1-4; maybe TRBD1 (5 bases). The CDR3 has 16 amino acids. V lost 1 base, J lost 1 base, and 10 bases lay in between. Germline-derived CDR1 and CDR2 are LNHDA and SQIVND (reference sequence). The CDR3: CASSIGQGITNEKLFF. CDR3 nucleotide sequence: TGTGCCAGTAGTATAGGGCAGGGTATAACTAATGAAAAACTGTTTTTT.

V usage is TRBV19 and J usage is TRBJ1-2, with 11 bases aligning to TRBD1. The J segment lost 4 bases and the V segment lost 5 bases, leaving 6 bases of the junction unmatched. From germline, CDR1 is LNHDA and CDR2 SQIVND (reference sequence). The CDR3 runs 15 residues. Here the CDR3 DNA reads TGTGCCAGTAGTGCGGGGACAGGGGGGTCCTATGGCTACACCTTC. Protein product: CASSAGTGGSYGYTF.

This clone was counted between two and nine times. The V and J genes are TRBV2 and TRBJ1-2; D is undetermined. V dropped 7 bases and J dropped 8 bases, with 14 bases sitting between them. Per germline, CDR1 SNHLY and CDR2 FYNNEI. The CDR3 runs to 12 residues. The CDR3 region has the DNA TGTGCCAGCACTGACGACTCCCGGGGCTACACCTTC. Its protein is CASTDDSRGYTF.

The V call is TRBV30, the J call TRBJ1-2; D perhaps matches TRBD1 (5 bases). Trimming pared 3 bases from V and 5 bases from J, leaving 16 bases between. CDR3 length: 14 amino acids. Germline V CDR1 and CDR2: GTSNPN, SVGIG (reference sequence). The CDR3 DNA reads TGTGCCTGGAGCCCCTCGGGGGGGATGTATGGCTACACCTTC. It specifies CAWSPSGGMYGYTF.

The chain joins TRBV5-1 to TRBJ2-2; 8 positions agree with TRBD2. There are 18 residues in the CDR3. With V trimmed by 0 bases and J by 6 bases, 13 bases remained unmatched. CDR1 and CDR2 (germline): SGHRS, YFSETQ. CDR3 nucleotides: TGCGCCAGCAGCTTGGCCGTTATCGGGAGGGCCTTTGCCGGGGAGCTGTTTTTT. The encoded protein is CASSLAVIGRAFAGELFF.

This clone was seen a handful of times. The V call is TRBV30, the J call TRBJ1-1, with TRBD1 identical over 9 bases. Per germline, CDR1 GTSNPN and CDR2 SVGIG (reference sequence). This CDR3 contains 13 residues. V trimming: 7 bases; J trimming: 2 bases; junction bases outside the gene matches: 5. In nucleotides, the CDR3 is TGTGCCTATAACAGGGGGCCCAACACTGAAGCTTTCTTT. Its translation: CAYNRGPNTEAFF.

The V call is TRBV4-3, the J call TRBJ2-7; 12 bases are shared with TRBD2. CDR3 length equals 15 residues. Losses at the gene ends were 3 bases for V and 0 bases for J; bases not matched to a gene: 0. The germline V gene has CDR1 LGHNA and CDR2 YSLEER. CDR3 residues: CASSQTSGSSYEQYF. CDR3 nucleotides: TGCGCCAGCAGCCAGACTAGCGGGAGCTCCTACGAGCAGTACTTC.